These 4 T cell receptor beta chains share one sample of origin, sequenced in a study of a mutant IDH1 vaccine in newly diagnosed glioma (dated by TCRdb to 2020 to 2023). The time point label, read with the paper, signifies: week 47, end of study. A 20-mer mutant IDH1 peptide at 300 micrograms in Montanide made up each vaccine dose, which was injected subcutaneously together with topical imiquimod. Library method: the immunoSEQ multiplex PCR assay. Sourced from immuneACCESS, this table was stored by TCRdb with only in-frame sequences that have V and J called. A share of the clones is absent; for the studies checked, an unresolved V gene accounts for under half, and the remainder has no known explanation. In all, the sample holds about 56,000 clones, and over 70% of those were seen once. The ten largest clones add up to 5% to 6% of the sample. No antigen has been assigned to these receptors. The sample consisted of PBMCs, taken from a glioma patient whose treatment included an IDH1 peptide vaccine. The receptors were sampled from a man between 45 and 60 years old with glioma.

This clone was detected a few times. Here the CDR3 DNA reads TGTGCCAGCAGATCTAGCACAGATACGCAGTATTTT. It is translated as CASRSSTDTQYF. This chain joins TRBV6-1 and TRBJ2-3, with D unresolved. The V gene lost 6 bases and the J gene lost 0 bases, with 4 bases spanning the gap. From germline, CDR1 is MNHNS and CDR2 SASEGT. The CDR3 runs 12 residues.

This clone was seen once. The chain links TRBV5-1 to TRBJ1-2; TRBD1 agrees at 8 bases. Germline V CDR1 and CDR2: SGHRS, YFSETQ. The CDR3 runs 14 residues. V trimming: 4 bases; J trimming: 2 bases; junction bases outside the gene matches: 4. Here the CDR3 reads CASSIWTGNYGYTF. The CDR3 bases are TGCGCCAGCAGCATATGGACAGGGAACTATGGCTACACCTTC. The full variable domain, with the rest looked up from reference TRBV5-1 and TRBJ1-2, is KAGVTQTPRYLIKTRGQQVTLSCSPISGHRSVSWYQQTPGQGLQFLFEYFSETQRNKGNFPGRFSGRQFSNSRSEMNVSTLELGDSALYLCASSIWTGNYGYTFGSGTRLTVV.

The J gene is TRBJ2-5, the V gene TRBV9; 9 bases are a match to TRBD1. Germline trimming cut 4 bases from V and 1 base from J; bases unmatched to any gene: 8. CDR1 and CDR2 (germline): SGDLS, YYNGEE. The CDR3 is 16 amino acids. The CDR3 sequence is CASSFRDRGAQETQYF. CDR3 coding DNA: TGTGCCAGCAGCTTCCGAGACAGGGGGGCCCAAGAGACCCAGTACTTC.

This chain links TRBV7-9 with TRBJ1-4, with 7 bases that match TRBD1. Germline CDR1 reads SEHNR; CDR2 reads FQNEAQ (reference sequence). The V and J ends lost 5 bases and 1 base, in that order; junction bases with no gene match: 1. There are 14 residues in the CDR3. The CDR3: CASSRQGTNEKLFF. The CDR3 DNA follows: TGTGCCAGCAGCCGACAGGGAACTAATGAAAAACTGTTTTTT.